This T cell receptor beta chain was recovered during a study of cytomegalovirus exposure and HLA in healthy donors. Study background: Caucasian-associated ancestry cluster membership applied to approximately 80% of 398 genotyped donors.

Findings of the study overall: Roughly uniform depth of sequencing across donors was assumed in presence/absence analyses. TRBV6-2, TRBV6-3 and some other V segments were excluded as indistinguishable.

The primer mix had 60 Vbeta and 13 Jbeta primers. Generated by immunoSEQ multiplex PCR, the TCRdb table keeps only in-frame clones and is missing some. The data show around 150,000 clones, with about 81% seen just once and approximately 2% held by the top ten. As for this clone: The antigen remains unidentified.

Trimming at V came to 2 bases and at J to 2 bases, leaving 13 bases not matched to a gene. Germline V gene sequence: CDR1 SGHAT, CDR2 FQDESV (reference sequence). The CDR3 is 18 amino acids. V and J are TRBV11-1 and TRBJ1-1; TRBD1 aligns across 8 bases. The sequence came from a woman under 30 in good health and CMV-seronegative. Sequences were obtained from PBMCs. The CDR3 protein is CASSLRPTGVKRNTEAFF. DNA of the CDR3: TGTGCCAGCAGCTTAAGACCGACAGGGGTTAAGCGTAACACTGAAGCTTTCTTT. Full variable domain (remainder filled in from reference TRBV11-1 and TRBJ1-1): EAEVAQSPRYKITEKSQAVAFWCDPISGHATLYWYRQILGQGPELLVQFQDESVVDDSQLPKDRFSAERLKGVDSTLKIQPAELGDSAMYLCASSLRPTGVKRNTEAFFGQGTRLTVV.